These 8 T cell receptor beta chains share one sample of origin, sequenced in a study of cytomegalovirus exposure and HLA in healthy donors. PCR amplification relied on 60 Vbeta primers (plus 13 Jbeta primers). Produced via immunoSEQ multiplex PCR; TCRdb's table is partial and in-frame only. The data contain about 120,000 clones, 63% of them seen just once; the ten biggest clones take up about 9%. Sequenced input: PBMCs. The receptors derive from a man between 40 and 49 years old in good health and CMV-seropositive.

The CDR3 loop is CASSVNVRTVTDTQYF. The CDR3 coding sequence is TGTGCCAGCAGCGTAAATGTACGTACGGTCACAGATACGCAGTATTTT. The chain has TRBV9 and TRBJ2-3; D is uncertain. Germline loops: CDR1 SGDLS, CDR2 YYNGEE. The CDR3 extends over 16 amino acids. Deletions cut 1 base from V and 2 bases from J, with 14 bases between. Filled out from reference TRBV9 and TRBJ2-3, the complete variable domain reads DSGVTQTPKHLITATGQRVTLRCSPRSGDLSVYWYQQSLDQGLQFLIQYYNGEERAKGNILERFSAQQFPDLHSELNLSSLELGDSALYFCASSVNVRTVTDTQYFGPGTRLTVL.

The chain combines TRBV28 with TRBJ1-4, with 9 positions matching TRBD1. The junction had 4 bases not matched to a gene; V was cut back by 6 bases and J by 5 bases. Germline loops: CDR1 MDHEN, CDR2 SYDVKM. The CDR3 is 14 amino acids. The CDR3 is CASSQTGGNEKLFF. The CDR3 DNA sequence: TGTGCCAGCAGCCAGACAGGGGGAAATGAAAAACTGTTTTTT. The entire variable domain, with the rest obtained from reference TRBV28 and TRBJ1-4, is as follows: DVKVTQSSRYLVKRTGEKVFLECVQDMDHENMFWYRQDPGLGLRLIYFSYDVKMKEKGDIPEGYSVSREKKERFSLILESASTNQTSMYLCASSQTGGNEKLFFGSGTQLSVL.

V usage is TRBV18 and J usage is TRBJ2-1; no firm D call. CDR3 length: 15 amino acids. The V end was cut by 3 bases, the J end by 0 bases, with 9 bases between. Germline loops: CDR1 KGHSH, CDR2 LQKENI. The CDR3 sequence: CASSPDPSSYNEQFF. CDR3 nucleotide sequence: TGTGCCAGCTCACCCGATCCGAGCTCCTACAATGAGCAGTTCTTC.

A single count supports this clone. Here the CDR3 DNA reads TGTGCCAGCAGCCAAGCGGGGAGCGGGGGGGGGTCAGATACGCAGTATTTT. The encoded protein is CASSQAGSGGGSDTQYF. This rearrangement joins TRBV4-2 to TRBJ2-3, with 10 bases lining up with TRBD2. J gave up 4 bases and V 1 base, and 8 bases lay outside the gene matches. CDR1 and CDR2 (germline): LGHNA, YNFKEQ. The CDR3 consists of 17 residues.

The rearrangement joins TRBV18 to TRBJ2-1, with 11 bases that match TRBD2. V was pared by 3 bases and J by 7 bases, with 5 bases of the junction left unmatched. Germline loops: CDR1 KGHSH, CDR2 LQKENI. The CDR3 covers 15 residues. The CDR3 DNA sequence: TGTGCCAGCTCACCCGTAGCGGGAGGGATGAATGAGCAGTTCTTC. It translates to CASSPVAGGMNEQFF.

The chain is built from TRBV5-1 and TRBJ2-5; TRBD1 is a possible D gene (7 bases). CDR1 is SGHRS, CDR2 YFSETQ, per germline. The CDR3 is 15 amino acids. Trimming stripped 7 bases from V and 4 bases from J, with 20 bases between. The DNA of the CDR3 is TGCGCCAGCGGGGGAGGCGAGGGGGCTGGAGAGACCCAGTACTTC. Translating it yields CASGGGEGAGETQYF.

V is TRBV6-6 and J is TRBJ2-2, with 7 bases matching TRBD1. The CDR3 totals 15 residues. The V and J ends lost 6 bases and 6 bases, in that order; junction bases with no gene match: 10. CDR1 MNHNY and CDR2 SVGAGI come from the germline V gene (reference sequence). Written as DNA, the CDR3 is TGTGCCAGCAGCCTTGGGCTCACAGGGGCCGGGGAGCTGTTTTTT. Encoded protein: CASSLGLTGAGELFF.

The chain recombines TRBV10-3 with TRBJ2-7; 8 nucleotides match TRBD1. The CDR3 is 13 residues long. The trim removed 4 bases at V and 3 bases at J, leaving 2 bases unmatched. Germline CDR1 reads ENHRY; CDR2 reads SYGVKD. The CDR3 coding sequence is TGTGCCATCAGTGCCGGACAGGGCTACGAGCAGTACTTC. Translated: CAISAGQGYEQYF.